The 20 T cell receptor beta chains reported below all come from one sample, sequenced in a study of response to subunit inactivated influenza vaccine. TCRdb called the RT-PCR reads again in MiXCR, with one record for every CDR3 protein. The data show about 650,000 distinct CDR3 sequences, 13% to 15% seen once. The source was PBMCs from blood, collected 14 days before vaccination. These receptors all stem from a man aged 50-60 years who received an inactivated influenza vaccine.

This clonotype was recorded a few times. The chain has TRBV6-2 or TRBV6-3 and TRBJ2-3; the match to TRBD2 covers 8 bases. Germline CDR1 MNHEY, CDR2 SVGEGT. The CDR3 sequence is 15 residues long. With 4 bases clipped from V and 1 base from J, the junction kept 4 bases outside the gene matches. The chain's CDR3 is CASSSRRGGTDTQYF. In DNA form, the CDR3 reads TGTGCCAGCAGTTCGCGGCGGGGGGGCACAGATACGCAGTATTTT.

Only a few counts were recorded for this clonotype. This rearrangement joins TRBV20-1 to TRBJ2-3, with D tentatively TRBD2 (6 bases). V was clipped by 3 bases and J by 2 bases, with 15 bases between them. Germline CDR1 is DFQATT and CDR2 is SNEGSKA (reference sequence). This CDR3 has 15 amino acids. CDR3 protein: CSASGSAGPTDTQYF. CDR3 in DNA: TGCAGTGCTAGCGGATCAGCGGGCCCCACAGATACGCAGTATTTT.

V is TRBV28 and J is TRBJ2-3; the D gene is possibly TRBD2 (6 bases). This CDR3 has 18 residues. Germline assignment: CDR1 MDHEN and CDR2 SYDVKM. V was cut by 4 bases and J by 3 bases, with 23 bases left in between. CDR3 nucleotides: TGTGCCAGCAGTTCAGGACAATCCGGGAGTTTTATTACAGATACGCAGTATTTT. Translated, it gives CASSSGQSGSFITDTQYF.

A few counts support this clonotype. The CDR3 coding sequence is TGTGCCGTCGGGGTACCTTTGGGTGAGCAGTTCTTC. It is translated as CAVGVPLGEQFF. The rearrangement joins TRBV7-8 to TRBJ2-1; a possible D gene is TRBD2 (5 bases). Trimming left V 11 bases short and J 9 bases short, with 17 bases between. Looked up from germline, CDR1 is SGHVS and CDR2 is FQNEAQ. The CDR3 has 12 amino acids.

At least ten counts were recorded for this clonotype. The chain joins TRBV5-1 to TRBJ2-1; 7 positions match TRBD2. This CDR3 region has 16 residues. V shed 2 bases, J shed 2 bases, and the junction held 7 bases outside the gene matches. Germline assignment: CDR1 SGHRS and CDR2 YFSETQ. The CDR3 DNA follows: TGCGCCAGCAGCTTTCGAGCTAGCGGAGCCTACAATGAGCAGTTCTTC. It translates to CASSFRASGAYNEQFF.

The rearrangement joins TRBV6-5 to TRBJ2-2; D gene uncertain. Germline CDR1 and CDR2: MNHEY and SVGAGI. The CDR3 extends over 15 amino acids. Trimming shortened V by 0 bases and J by 0 bases, and 5 bases separated the two germline ends. The CDR3, as DNA: TGTGCCAGCAGTTACTCCCGGACGAACACCGGGGAGCTGTTTTTT. Its translation: CASSYSRTNTGELFF.

This chain uses TRBV6-2 or TRBV6-3 with TRBJ1-5; D unclear. Between the trimmed V and J ends, which lost 6 bases and 4 bases, there was a span of 13 bases. CDR1 MNHEY and CDR2 SVGEGT come from the germline V gene. The CDR3 loop spans 14 amino acids. The CDR3, as DNA: TGTGCCAGCAGCCCCGACGGGGAGAATCAGCCCCAGCATTTT. Translating gives CASSPDGENQPQHF.

This chain links TRBV3-1 with TRBJ1-2; D is possibly TRBD1 (5 bases). Germline values: CDR1 LGHDT, CDR2 YNNKEL (reference sequence). Trimming cost V 1 base and J 8 bases, with 17 bases left between them. This CDR3 is 15 amino acids long. The CDR3: CASSQVSGPSGGYTF. The CDR3 nucleotides are TGTGCCAGCAGCCAAGTGTCAGGGCCCTCTGGAGGCTACACCTTC.

This clonotype has more than one count but fewer than ten. The chain employs TRBV6-2 or TRBV6-3 and TRBJ1-5; 8 nucleotides match TRBD1. The CDR3 covers 18 residues. The V and J ends lost 2 bases and 6 bases, in that order; junction bases with no gene match: 15. Per germline, CDR1 MNHEY and CDR2 SVGEGT. This CDR3 reads CASSYPVGQGVWGQPQHF. As DNA, the CDR3 is TGTGCCAGCAGTTACCCGGTCGGACAGGGAGTTTGGGGTCAGCCCCAGCATTTT.

The chain is built from TRBV12-3 or TRBV12-4 and TRBJ1-1, with D unresolved. Trimming cost V 6 bases and J 8 bases, with 13 bases left between them. The CDR3 runs to 12 residues. The CDR3 is CASRWPRSEAFF. The CDR3, as DNA: TGTGCCAGCAGGTGGCCCCGATCGGAAGCTTTCTTT.

This clonotype was detected a few times. The chain uses TRBV12-3 or TRBV12-4 and TRBJ2-2; tentatively, D is TRBD2 (6 bases). The CDR3 extends over 12 amino acids. Between the trimmed V and J ends, which lost 7 bases and 5 bases, there was a span of 8 bases. The CDR3 DNA is TGTGCCAGCACTCGGGGGACCGGGGAGCTGTTTTTT. It yields the protein CASTRGTGELFF.

The chain joins TRBV14 to TRBJ2-2; D gene unclear. Looked up from germline, CDR1 is SGHDN and CDR2 is FVKESK. The CDR3 sequence is 14 residues long. V was clipped by 2 bases and J by 4 bases, with 8 bases between them. The CDR3 protein is CASSQYVGTGELFF. The CDR3 DNA is TGTGCCAGCAGCCAATATGTGGGCACCGGGGAGCTGTTTTTT.

The chain has TRBV18 and TRBJ2-5; D possibly corresponds to TRBD1 (6 bases). Germline assignment: CDR1 KGHSH and CDR2 LQKENI. V was trimmed by 3 bases and J by 2 bases, leaving 13 bases between them. This CDR3 is 15 amino acids long. In nucleotides, the CDR3 is TGTGCCAGCTCACCGCTCCCGGACAGTCAAGAGACCCAGTACTTC. It codes for CASSPLPDSQETQYF.

In the case of this clonotype: A junction boundary mismatches the germline segment, possibly from a read error. The genes are TRBV7-3 and TRBJ2-3, with D unresolved. Germline assignment: CDR1 SGHTA and CDR2 FQGTGA. CDR3 size: 13 residues. CDR3 in amino acids: CASSLREGSYSSF. In nucleotides, the CDR3 is TGTGCCAGCAGCTTAAGGGAAGGTAGTTACAGCTCCTTT.

The rearrangement joins TRBV20-1 to TRBJ1-4; D possibly corresponds to TRBD1 (5 bases). From germline, CDR1 is DFQATT and CDR2 SNEGSKA (reference sequence). This CDR3 region has 14 residues. The V and J ends lost 1 base and 6 bases respectively, with 12 bases between them. This CDR3 is CSARGGPVDEKLFF. CDR3 DNA sequence: TGCAGTGCTAGAGGGGGACCGGTTGATGAAAAACTGTTTTTT.

The chain joins TRBV2 to TRBJ1-5, with D unclear. The CDR3 is 15 residues long. Trimming removed 6 bases from V and 4 bases from J, with 16 bases in between. The germline CDR1 and CDR2 sequences are SNHLY and FYNNEI. In DNA form, the CDR3 reads TGTGCCAGCAGCGACGTGGGGTGGGGAAATCAGCCCCAGCATTTT. This gives the protein CASSDVGWGNQPQHF.

This clonotype appeared a few times. This chain uses TRBV29-1 with TRBJ2-3; maybe TRBD2 (6 bases). The CDR3 runs 13 residues. V lost 6 bases to trimming and J lost 4 bases, with 14 bases between them. Germline CDR1 reads SQVTM; CDR2 reads ANQGSEA. The CDR3 loop reads CSVGGVQPDTQYF. The CDR3, as DNA: TGCAGCGTCGGAGGGGTTCAACCAGATACGCAGTATTTT.

There are a few counts of this clonotype. V is TRBV7-9 and J is TRBJ2-1; the match to TRBD1 covers 11 bases. The CDR3 runs 20 residues. Germline CDR1 is SEHNR and CDR2 is FQNEAQ (reference sequence). V gave up 5 bases and J gave up 7 bases; unmatched junction bases: 22. The CDR3 DNA reads as TGTGCCAGCAGCGGACGTTTAGGACAGGGGGCCTATAGCGGGAGTAATGAGCAGTTCTTC. It is translated as CASSGRLGQGAYSGSNEQFF.

This clonotype occurred many times. The chain is built from TRBV7-2 and TRBJ1-5, with D possibly being TRBD1 (5 bases). The CDR3 length is 14 residues. CDR1 is SGHTA, CDR2 FQGNSA, per germline. The V and J ends lost 1 base and 7 bases respectively, with 11 bases between them. CDR3 sequence (DNA): TGTGCCAGCAGCTTAGGGGGGGTCGGACAGCCCCAGCATTTT. Translated, it gives CASSLGGVGQPQHF. Full variable domain (missing parts from reference TRBV7-2 and TRBJ1-5): GAGVSQSPSNKVTEKGKDVELRCDPISGHTALYWYRQSLGQGLEFLIYFQGNSAPDKSGLPSDRFSAERTGGSVSTLTIQRTQQEDSAVYLCASSLGGVGQPQHFGDGTRLSIL.

This clonotype was counted many times. The rearrangement links TRBV10-3 to TRBJ2-3; D gene uncertain. The CDR3 length is 15 residues. CDR1 and CDR2 from the germline V gene are ENHRY and SYGVKD. V lost 0 bases and J lost 2, with 9 bases in between. In DNA form, the CDR3 reads TGTGCCATCAGTGAGTCCAATCTTAACACAGATACGCAGTATTTT. Translation gives CAISESNLNTDTQYF.